The clone carrying this T cell receptor (beta chain) was detected only a few times. Its specificity is not known. This sample was taken from a study of cytomegalovirus exposure and HLA in healthy donors. Overall study: Early on, a data release was issued that held 80 million or so unique TCRs from HLA-typed donors. Study findings and constraints: Earlier results showed most TCR beta V segments being productive about 87% or about 30% of the time. A missense DCLRE1C variant was associated with V- and J-gene trimming of TCR beta chains in a later analysis, and an independent cohort replicated the association. Later work found that TCR association rates differed between HLA loci; DRB1 had the most and HLA-C the fewest.

Germline assignment: CDR1 SGHRS and CDR2 YFSETQ. The CDR3 runs to 16 residues. J gave up 1 base and V 0 bases, and 6 bases lay outside the gene matches. PCR amplification relied on 60 Vbeta primers (plus 13 Jbeta primers). Clones were read by immunoSEQ multiplex PCR, and TCRdb kept only the in-frame ones, dropping some. Here the sample spans about 110,000 clones, roughly 82% being singletons. The sample comprised PBMCs. The chain joins TRBV5-1 to TRBJ1-1, with 7 bases matching TRBD1. The sequence came from a man under 40 in good health and CMV-seropositive. This CDR3 is CASSLASDRWNTEAFF. The DNA for the CDR3 is TGCGCCAGCAGCTTGGCCTCGGACAGGTGGAACACTGAAGCTTTCTTT.